This T cell receptor beta chain came from a study of cytomegalovirus exposure and HLA in healthy donors. Study background: Of the donors genotyped, about 410 in all, about 76% fell in the Caucasian-associated ancestry cluster. Broader study findings: A missense DCLRE1C variant was associated with V- and J-gene trimming of TCR beta chains in a later analysis, and an independent cohort replicated the association. Cytomegalovirus association was listed for 150 or so TCR beta chains.

V shed 6 bases, J shed 4 bases, and the junction held 8 bases outside the gene matches. The CDR3 is made up of 14 amino acids. Looked up from germline, CDR1 is SGHNT and CDR2 is YYREEE (reference sequence). 13 Jbeta primers and 60 Vbeta primers were used for the PCR. Assay used: immunoSEQ multiplex PCR; TCRdb lists only in-frame clones, some missing. In the table there are over 150,000 clones, 65% to 90% of which are singletons. Each donor's status was that of a healthy bone marrow donor. Points on this clone: Its antigen is currently unknown.

Sequences were obtained from PBMCs. The chain has TRBV5-4 and TRBJ1-2; 8 bases agree with TRBD1. This clonotype originated in a girl aged 2 to 10 in good health and CMV-seropositive. The CDR3 region is CASTSGQGGYGYTF. DNA for the CDR3: TGTGCCAGCACCTCAGGACAGGGAGGCTATGGCTACACCTTC.